The 23 T cell receptor beta chains below come from one sample, sequenced in a study of blood T cell repertoires in COVID-19. The method was immunoSEQ multiplex PCR; TCRdb's version includes in-frame clones alone and lacks a portion of them. The sample has 310,000 or so clones, over 75% seen once. Sequencing was carried out using PBMCs or T cells enriched from blood (not recorded which). These receptors came from a woman aged 35 to 49 who had recovered from COVID-19.

The genes are TRBV25-1 and TRBJ1-2; 9 bases align to TRBD1. The V segment lost 1 base and the J segment 2 bases; nucleotides outside the gene matches: 5. Per germline, CDR1 MGHDK and CDR2 SYGVNS. The CDR3 totals 16 residues. The CDR3 region is CASSELGTGPNYGYTF. The CDR3 DNA reads TGTGCCAGCAGTGAATTAGGGACAGGGCCCAACTATGGCTACACCTTC.

The chain has TRBV9 and TRBJ1-2; 8 bases align to TRBD1. This CDR3 spans 14 amino acids. CDR1 and CDR2 (germline): SGDLS, YYNGEE. V lost 3 bases and J lost 3; bases outside the gene matches: 4. The CDR3 region is CASSGLTGDYGYTF. The DNA for the CDR3 is TGTGCCAGCAGCGGTTTGACAGGGGACTATGGCTACACCTTC.

V and J are TRBV6-2 or TRBV6-3 and TRBJ2-1; the match to TRBD2 covers 12 bases. This CDR3 is 14 amino acids long. CDR1 and CDR2 from the germline V gene are MNHEY and SVGEGT. Unmatched junction bases numbered 4, after V lost 3 bases and J lost 10 bases. CDR3 coding DNA: TGTGCCAGCAGTTATAGACTAGCGGGAGCCGAGCAGTTCTTC. It encodes CASSYRLAGAEQFF.

This rearrangement joins TRBV27 to TRBJ2-1, with D perhaps matching TRBD2 (5 bases). V was clipped by 1 base and J by 1 base, with 11 bases between them. The CDR3 sequence is 16 residues long. Germline CDR1 and CDR2: MNHEY and SMNVEV (reference sequence). CDR3 DNA: TGTGCCAGCAGTTTATTCAGCGGAACATCCTACAATGAGCAGTTCTTC. Translated, it gives CASSLFSGTSYNEQFF.

V gene TRBV18 combines with J gene TRBJ2-7, with 8 bases aligning to TRBD2. In germline, CDR1 is KGHSH, CDR2 LQKENI. V shed 1 base and J 6 bases; nucleotides not matched to a gene: 5. This CDR3 is built from 14 residues. In DNA form, the CDR3 reads TGTGCCAGCTCACCACAAGCGGGAGCTCGCGAGCAGTACTTC. This gives the protein CASSPQAGAREQYF.

This chain joins TRBV7-9 and TRBJ2-3; a weak D match, TRBD2 (5 bases). This CDR3 has 15 amino acids. V shed 4 bases and J shed 4 bases, with 15 bases lying between them. The germline gives CDR1 SEHNR, CDR2 FQNEAQ (reference sequence). CDR3 loop: CASSSFGLYPDTQYF. The CDR3 bases are TGTGCCAGCAGCTCTTTCGGACTTTACCCAGATACGCAGTATTTT.

This chain connects TRBV4-2 to TRBJ2-3; 13 positions match TRBD2. The CDR3 totals 17 residues. In germline, CDR1 is LGHNA, CDR2 YNFKEQ. V lost 2 bases and J lost 3; bases outside the gene matches: 5. DNA of the CDR3: TGTGCCAGCAGCCAACCGACTAGCGGGAGGACGACAGATACGCAGTATTTT. It encodes CASSQPTSGRTTDTQYF.

The chain links TRBV7-2 to TRBJ2-7; 9 bases fit TRBD2. V lost 6 bases to trimming and J lost 6 bases; unmatched junction nucleotides: 9. The CDR3 is made up of 14 amino acids. Germline CDR1 and CDR2: SGHTA and FQGNSA. The CDR3 DNA is TGTGCCAGCAGATGGACCGGGACTAGCTCCGAGCAGTACTTC. Encoded protein: CASRWTGTSSEQYF.

The chain combines TRBV27 with TRBJ2-5; D may be TRBD2 (5 bases). This CDR3 region has 18 residues. Trimming stripped 5 bases from V and 0 bases from J, with 22 bases between. Germline CDR1 MNHEY, CDR2 SMNVEV (reference sequence). The CDR3 sequence: CASSPLRGPISNQETQYF. Here the CDR3 DNA reads TGTGCCAGCAGTCCTCTCCGGGGTCCCATCTCTAACCAAGAGACCCAGTACTTC.

V and J are TRBV7-2 and TRBJ2-7, with TRBD1 matching over 7 bases. The CDR3 runs to 14 residues. CDR1 is SGHTA and CDR2 is FQGNSA in the germline V gene. J gave up 3 bases and V 5 bases, and 7 bases lay outside the gene matches. The CDR3 region is CASSPYWDSYEQYF. CDR3 nucleotide sequence: TGTGCCAGCAGCCCATACTGGGACAGCTACGAGCAGTACTTC.

The V gene is TRBV29-1, the J gene TRBJ1-2, with D maybe TRBD1 (5 bases). V was shortened by 6 bases and J by 13 bases, with 18 bases between the two germline ends. Germline V gives CDR1 SQVTM, CDR2 ANQGSEA. The CDR3 spans 11 residues. DNA for the CDR3: TGCAGCGTCCAATTGGGGCAGGAACGCACCTTC. Translation: CSVQLGQERTF.

CDR3 region: CASSKEGGDQPQHF. The CDR3 DNA is TGTGCCAGCAGTAAAGAAGGGGGGGATCAGCCCCAGCATTTT. The genes are TRBV5-5 and TRBJ1-5; TRBD1 is a possible D gene (6 bases). Germline values: CDR1 SGHKS, CDR2 YYEKEE (reference sequence). CDR3 length: 14 amino acids. The V end lost 5 bases, the J end lost 5 bases, and 14 bases lay between the germline ends. Together with reference TRBV5-5 and TRBJ1-5, the CDR3 gives the full variable domain: DAGVTQSPTHLIKTRGQQVTLRCSPISGHKSVSWYQQVLGQGPQFIFQYYEKEERGRGNFPDRFSARQFPNYSSELNVNALLLGDSALYLCASSKEGGDQPQHFGDGTRLSIL.

The chain links TRBV30 to TRBJ1-1, with 7 bases matching TRBD1. Per the germline V gene, CDR1 is GTSNPN and CDR2 is SVGIG (reference sequence). The CDR3 length is 14 residues. The V segment lost 2 bases and the J segment 4 bases; nucleotides outside the gene matches: 7. This CDR3 reads CAWSSGTDSTEAFF. In DNA form, the CDR3 reads TGTGCCTGGAGTAGTGGGACAGACAGCACTGAAGCTTTCTTT.

J is TRBJ1-4 and V is TRBV4-1, with D unresolved. Germline loops: CDR1 MGHRA, CDR2 YSYEKL. V lost 6 bases and J lost 7, with 15 bases in between. The CDR3 totals 14 residues. The CDR3 here is CASSLGGGAEKLFF. CDR3 coding DNA: TGCGCCAGCAGTCTAGGTGGAGGTGCTGAAAAACTGTTTTTT.

The table lists this clone with a few counts. The gene calls are TRBV29-1 and TRBJ1-2; no reliable D call. Trimming cost V 8 bases and J 4 bases, with 11 bases left between them. CDR1 and CDR2 (germline): SQVTM, ANQGSEA. The CDR3 totals 11 residues. CDR3 sequence: CSIGEGYGYTF. In DNA, the CDR3 is TGCAGCATCGGTGAGGGCTATGGCTACACCTTC.

The chain has TRBV6-4 and TRBJ2-5, with 9 bases matching TRBD1. The CDR3 is 15 amino acids. Trimming took 1 base from V and 2 from J; bases not matched to a gene: 2. Germline-derived CDR1 and CDR2 are MRHNA and SNTAGT. CDR3 protein: CASSDLDRGQETQYF. CDR3 DNA sequence: TGTGCCAGCAGTGACTTGGACAGGGGACAAGAGACCCAGTACTTC.

The rearrangement joins TRBV27 to TRBJ2-2, with D perhaps matching TRBD2 (6 bases). This CDR3 has 15 amino acids. CDR1 and CDR2 (germline): MNHEY, SMNVEV (reference sequence). V shed 3 bases and J shed 1 base, with 9 bases lying between them. CDR3 in amino acids: CASSFRGGNTGELFF. CDR3 nucleotide sequence: TGTGCCAGCAGTTTTCGGGGAGGGAACACCGGGGAGCTGTTTTTT.

This chain uses TRBV14 with TRBJ2-5, with D unclear. Germline CDR1 reads SGHDN; CDR2 reads FVKESK. Trimming stripped 3 bases from V and 5 bases from J, with 10 bases between. The CDR3 contains 13 residues. In nucleotides, the CDR3 is TGTGCCAGCAGCCACCGGATCAGGGAGACCCAGTACTTC. Its protein product is CASSHRIRETQYF.

The rearrangement links TRBV4-3 to TRBJ2-3, with D uncertain. Germline loops: CDR1 LGHNA, CDR2 YSLEER. Trimming took 0 bases from V and 6 from J, leaving 16 bases between them. The CDR3 contains 16 residues. In DNA, the CDR3 is TGCGCCAGCAGCCAAGATCTTTCTGCGCCCGGGGATACGCAGTATTTT. It codes for CASSQDLSAPGDTQYF.

This chain joins TRBV7-9 and TRBJ1-1; weak D call: TRBD1 (6 bases). This CDR3 is 12 amino acids long. With 5 bases removed from V and 7 bases from J, the gap between germline ends came to 11 bases. The germline CDR1 and CDR2 sequences are SEHNR and FQNEAQ (reference sequence). In DNA form, the CDR3 reads TGTGCCAGCAGCGAGGGGGGGAATGAAGCTTTCTTT. It encodes CASSEGGNEAFF.

The chain carries TRBV5-6 and TRBJ1-4; TRBD1 might be the D (5 bases). The V gene's germline CDR1 is SGHDT and CDR2 YYEEEE. This CDR3 comprises 14 residues. V lost 0 bases to trimming and J lost 10 bases, with 13 bases between them. The CDR3 DNA reads TGTGCCAGCAGCTTGGGTGCAGGCCAGGGAAAACTGTTTTTT. Amino acid sequence: CASSLGAGQGKLFF. Complete variable domain (other parts from reference TRBV5-6 and TRBJ1-4): DAGVTQSPTHLIKTRGQQVTLRCSPKSGHDTVSWYQQALGQGPQFIFQYYEEEERQRGNFPDRFSGHQFPNYSSELNVNALLLGDSALYLCASSLGAGQGKLFFGSGTQLSVL.

The J gene is TRBJ1-3, the V gene TRBV2; 7 bases map to TRBD1. From germline, CDR1 is SNHLY and CDR2 FYNNEI. Losses at the gene ends were 3 bases for V and 1 base for J; bases not matched to a gene: 3. The CDR3 covers 15 residues. DNA of the CDR3: TGTGCCAGCAGTGAGGGGACAGTTTCTGGAAACACCATATATTTT. The encoded protein is CASSEGTVSGNTIYF.

The chain is built from TRBV19 and TRBJ2-3; 7 bases are a match to TRBD2. CDR1 is LNHDA, CDR2 SQIVND, per germline (reference sequence). V shed 1 base, J shed 2 bases, and the junction held 3 bases outside the gene matches. There are 15 residues in the CDR3. CDR3 nucleotide sequence: TGTGCCAGTAGTATAGGGCTAGCGGTCACAGATACGCAGTATTTT. Its protein product is CASSIGLAVTDTQYF.